This TCR beta chain was captured by sequencing in a study of cytomegalovirus exposure and HLA in healthy donors. Overall study: Inside one of the first data releases sat 85 million or so unique TCRs taken from HLA-typed donors.

Broader study findings: Productive status was seen about 90% or about 30% of the time for most TCR beta V segments in an earlier analysis. Among TCR beta chains, those listed as cytomegalovirus-associated numbered over 150. In a later analysis, most CMV-associated TCR beta chains appeared HLA-restricted.

Trimming took 2 bases from V and 5 from J, leaving 15 bases between them. The CDR3 has 15 amino acids. Germline V gives CDR1 MNHEY, CDR2 SVGAGI. The study ran its PCR with 60 Vbeta and 13 Jbeta primers. This table comes from immunoSEQ multiplex PCR, and its TCRdb copy is limited to in-frame clones, with some not included. The data hold about 150,000 clones, with about three quarters observed a single time. On this clone itself: Antigen: not known.

The V and J genes are TRBV6-5 and TRBJ2-5, with D perhaps matching TRBD1 (5 bases). The receptor's source is a man in his forties in good health and CMV-seropositive. The sample consisted of PBMCs. The CDR3 DNA follows: TGTGCCAGCAGTTACCTGTCAGGGATCGTGGAGACCCAGTACTTC. It is translated as CASSYLSGIVETQYF.